Below, 2 T cell receptor beta chains from the same sample are listed, as sequenced in a study of T cells in narcolepsy. This table comes from immunoSEQ multiplex PCR, and its TCRdb copy is limited to in-frame clones, with some not included. The sample gives about 40,000 clones, approximately 88% of which show up once; 1% to 1.5% is in the top ten. The sample taken for sequencing was CD45RA- memory CD4+ T cells from PBMCs. These receptors all stem from a human donor with narcolepsy.

The rearrangement joins TRBV6-1 to TRBJ1-5; 7 bases align to TRBD1. Germline loops: CDR1 MNHNS, CDR2 SASEGT. V shed 4 bases and J 0 bases; nucleotides not matched to a gene: 6. The length of the CDR3 is 16 residues. The CDR3 spells CASSAWDSHSNQPQHF. For the CDR3, the DNA is TGTGCCAGCAGTGCATGGGACAGCCATAGCAATCAGCCCCAGCATTTT.

The rearrangement joins TRBV5-1 to TRBJ2-7; the D is unclear. This CDR3 contains 14 residues. V gave up 3 bases and J gave up 9 bases, with 19 bases separating them. Germline loops: CDR1 SGHRS, CDR2 YFSETQ. The CDR3 loop reads CASSYLGPSDGQYF. CDR3 nucleotides: TGCGCCAGCAGCTACCTCGGTCCTAGTGACGGGCAGTACTTC.